Listed below are T cell receptor beta chains from one sample, sequenced in a study of blood T cell repertoires in COVID-19. Produced via immunoSEQ multiplex PCR; TCRdb's table is partial and in-frame only. The table lists about 200,000 clones, about 86% of them singletons. Sequencing was carried out using peripheral blood. The receptors derive from a woman aged 50 to 60 with COVID-19, enrolled during active disease. The CDR3 runs from the conserved cysteine through the conserved F or W. D genes are given only for firm matches. Where a row states a size, it is once, few, many or the class of an expanded clone; other rows omit it.

abundance,v_gene,j_gene,d_gene,CDR3nt,CDR3aa
once,TRBV19,TRBJ1-1,NA,TGTGCCAGTACAGTGGGCAAGAACACTGAAGCTTTCTTT,CASTVGKNTEAFF
NA,TRBV5-6,TRBJ2-2,TRBD1,TGTGCCAGCAGCCCCGAGGTGCAGGGGGACACCGGGGAGCTGTTTTTT,CASSPEVQGDTGELFF
NA,TRBV5-6,TRBJ2-1,TRBD1,TGTGCCAGCAACTTACAGGGGGCGTACAATGAGCAGTTCTTC,CASNLQGAYNEQFF
NA,TRBV5-6,TRBJ1-1,NA,TGTGCCAGCAGCTCAGGGGAAAACAGAGACACTGAAGCTTTCTTT,CASSSGENRDTEAFF
once,TRBV25-1,TRBJ2-3,NA,TGTGCCAGCAGTGAACGGGTAGCGGATACGCAGTATTTT,CASSERVADTQYF
NA,TRBV19,TRBJ1-1,TRBD1,TGTGCCAGTAGCCCACAGGGGAGTAGCACTGAAGCTTTCTTT,CASSPQGSSTEAFF
NA,TRBV4-3,TRBJ2-3,TRBD2,TGCGCCAGCAGCCAGGGCGTAGCGGGGACCCCCACAGATACGCAGTATTTT,CASSQGVAGTPTDTQYF
NA,TRBV12-5,TRBJ2-2,TRBD1,TGTGCTAGTGGTTTGCAGGGGGTAGGCGGGGAGCTGTTTTTT,CASGLQGVGGELFF
NA,TRBV19,TRBJ2-7,NA,TGTGCCAGTAGTCCCCGGGTGACCTACGAGCAGTACTTC,CASSPRVTYEQYF
NA,TRBV6-5,TRBJ2-2,NA,TGTGCCACCGCTCCAGGGCAGATCGCCGGGGAGCTGTTTTTT,CATAPGQIAGELFF
once,TRBV15,TRBJ1-2,NA,TGTGCCACCAGCAGAGGAGGCGGCTACACCTTC,CATSRGGGYTF
few,TRBV27,TRBJ1-1,TRBD1,TGTGCCAGCAGTGCTGACAGGGGGCGGGAAACTGAAGCTTTCTTT,CASSADRGRETEAFF
NA,TRBV25-1,TRBJ1-6,TRBD1,TGTGCCAGCCGCGGGACAGGGGTAAATTCACCCCTCCACTTT,CASRGTGVNSPLHF
NA,TRBV6-1,TRBJ1-1,NA,TGTGCCAGCAGTGAAGGATCGGGCACTGAAGCTTTCTTT,CASSEGSGTEAFF
NA,TRBV30,TRBJ1-1,TRBD1,TGTGCCTGGACCCCACTGGGACAGACGAACACTGAAGCTTTCTTT,CAWTPLGQTNTEAFF
few,TRBV5-1,TRBJ1-3,TRBD1,TGCGCCAGCAGCTTGCACGTACAGGGGGTGGCAAACACCATATATTTT,CASSLHVQGVANTIYF
NA,TRBV5-1,TRBJ2-3,NA,TGCGCCAGCAGCTTAGTAGGAGTTAGCTCAGATACGCAGTATTTT,CASSLVGVSSDTQYF
NA,TRBV10-3,TRBJ2-5,NA,TGTGCCATCACCCCGGGGGTCCAAGAGACCCAGTACTTC,CAITPGVQETQYF
NA,TRBV5-1,TRBJ2-2,TRBD2,TGCGCCAGCAGAAATATAGCGGGGGAGAGATCCGGGGAGCTGTTTTTT,CASRNIAGERSGELFF
NA,TRBV30,TRBJ2-1,NA,TGTGCCTGGGACCTATTGGCGGGGTCCTACAATGAGCAGTTCTTC,CAWDLLAGSYNEQFF
NA,TRBV18,TRBJ1-6,NA,TGTGCCAGCTCACCGAAACAGGGCAACTCACCCCTCCACTTT,CASSPKQGNSPLHF
NA,TRBV27,TRBJ1-4,NA,TGTGCCAGCAGGACCTCGGGGATGGAAAAACTGTTTTTT,CASRTSGMEKLFF
NA,TRBV5-6,TRBJ2-2,TRBD1,TGTGCCAGCAGCTTTGGGACAGGGAGGACCGGGGAGCTGTTTTTT,CASSFGTGRTGELFF
NA,TRBV5-1,TRBJ1-2,NA,TGCGCCAGCAGCTTGTCGCGAGGGAGTCTAGGCTACACCTTC,CASSLSRGSLGYTF
NA,TRBV2,TRBJ2-1,NA,TGTGCCAGCAGCTCGGGACTGCGAAATGAGCAGTTCTTC,CASSSGLRNEQFF
few,TRBV5-5,TRBJ2-4,TRBD2,TGTGCCAGCAGCTTGGGGGCCGGGACTAGTCTAGACATTCAGTACTTC,CASSLGAGTSLDIQYF
NA,TRBV24-1,TRBJ1-2,TRBD1,TGTGCCACCAGTGAAAACAGGGGATTCAATGGCTACACCTTC,CATSENRGFNGYTF
NA,TRBV5-1,TRBJ2-3,NA,TGCGCCAGCAGCTTGGTTGGCGGGGGCAGCACAGATACGCAGTATTTT,CASSLVGGGSTDTQYF
NA,TRBV25-1,TRBJ1-2,NA,TGTGCCAGCAGTGAATCAAGCAGGGTTGCCTATGGCTACACCTTC,CASSESSRVAYGYTF
NA,TRBV12-3/TRBV12-4,TRBJ2-4,NA,TGTGCCAGCAGTCCAGGGGGGAGTAACATTCAGTACTTC,CASSPGGSNIQYF
NA,TRBV7-9,TRBJ1-6,TRBD1,TGTGCCAGCAGCTTAGGACAGGGGTTGAATAATTCACCCCTCCACTTT,CASSLGQGLNNSPLHF
NA,TRBV7-8,TRBJ2-2,NA,TGTGCCAGCAGCCGTTTCGAGCGCACCCTCCCCACCGGGGAGCTGTTTTTT,CASSRFERTLPTGELFF
NA,TRBV7-2,TRBJ2-1,NA,TGTGCCAGCAGCTTAATTCGGGGGGCGGGGCCGAACAATGAGCAGTTCTTC,CASSLIRGAGPNNEQFF
NA,TRBV29-1,TRBJ2-2,TRBD1,TGCAGCGTTGGTCCGACAGGGATGGGGGCCGGGGAGCTGTTTTTT,CSVGPTGMGAGELFF
once,TRBV12-5,TRBJ2-3,TRBD2,TGTGCTAGTGGTTCCGGGACTAGCGGATCCACAGATACGCAGTATTTT,CASGSGTSGSTDTQYF
NA,TRBV18,TRBJ1-2,TRBD1,TGTGCCAGCTCCCGCGACCTCGACAGGGTCTATGGCTACACCTTC,CASSRDLDRVYGYTF
NA,TRBV27,TRBJ2-7,TRBD1,TGTGCCAGCAGTCCCCTCCCCGGACAGGCCTCCTACGAGCAGTACTTC,CASSPLPGQASYEQYF
NA,TRBV19,TRBJ1-2,NA,TGTGCCAGTAGTATCGAGACAAGAAACTATGGCTACACCTTC,CASSIETRNYGYTF
NA,TRBV6-4,TRBJ2-1,NA,TGTGCCAGCAGCCCCCTTAGGGCGGGACTTAACAATGAGCAGTTCTTC,CASSPLRAGLNNEQFF
NA,TRBV19,TRBJ2-1,TRBD1,TGTGCCACCCGGGACAGGGGAGTGGATGAGCAGTTCTTC,CATRDRGVDEQFF
NA,TRBV6-5,TRBJ2-7,NA,TGTGCCAGCAGTCGGGAGCAGGGTAACTACGAGCAGTACTTC,CASSREQGNYEQYF
NA,TRBV6-5,TRBJ1-2,TRBD1,TGTGCCAGCATCAAACAGGGGAGCTATGGCTACACCTTC,CASIKQGSYGYTF
NA,TRBV12-1,TRBJ1-1,NA,TGTGCCAGCAGCTCAAACGATTCAGGGGGCACTGAAGCTTTCTTT,CASSSNDSGGTEAFF
NA,TRBV10-3,TRBJ1-6,NA,TGTGCCATCAGGGTCGGAGCAGGGGATAATTCACCCCTCCACTTT,CAIRVGAGDNSPLHF
NA,TRBV10-2,TRBJ2-1,NA,TGCGCCAGCAGTGGTTCAGGGGTTAGGTACAATGAGCAGTTCTTC,CASSGSGVRYNEQFF
many,TRBV7-2,TRBJ1-3,NA,TGTGCCAGCAGCCAAACAGCTGGCTCTGGAAACACCATATATTTT,CASSQTAGSGNTIYF
few,TRBV11-3,TRBJ2-7,NA,TGTGCCAGCAGTCCAGGTGGTTACGAGCAGTACTTC,CASSPGGYEQYF
NA,TRBV3-1/TRBV3-2,TRBJ2-2,NA,TGTGCCAGCAGCCTAAAAGGCCTAGCGAACACCGGGGAGCTGTTTTTT,CASSLKGLANTGELFF
NA,TRBV15,TRBJ2-7,TRBD1,TGTGCCACCAGCAGGTCACAGGGGTACGAGCAGTACTTC,CATSRSQGYEQYF
once,TRBV3-1/TRBV3-2,TRBJ2-2,TRBD2,TGTGCCAGCAGCCCTTCTAGCGGGGGGTATACCGGGGAGCTGTTTTTT,CASSPSSGGYTGELFF
NA,TRBV6-1,TRBJ2-2,NA,TGTGCCAGCAGTGAATCAGGCGGGGTATACTTTTCGAACACCGGGGAGCTGTTTTTT,CASSESGGVYFSNTGELFF
NA,TRBV15,TRBJ1-1,NA,TGTGCCACCAGCAGAGATCGGAGGAACACTGAAGCTTTCTTT,CATSRDRRNTEAFF
NA,TRBV11-2,TRBJ1-6,TRBD1,TGTGCCAGCAGCTTGGACAGGATATCACCCCTCCACTTT,CASSLDRISPLHF
NA,TRBV18,TRBJ2-7,TRBD2,TGTGCCAGCTCCTTTAGCGGGGGGGATTACTACGAGCAGTACTTC,CASSFSGGDYYEQYF
NA,TRBV25-1,TRBJ2-5,TRBD1,TGTGCCAGCAGTCCCAATTCCAGGGGGTGGGTCCAGTACTTC,CASSPNSRGWVQYF